The table lists the clone carrying this T cell receptor beta chain with many counts. The antigen is undetermined. The data are from a study of early T cells in non-severe SARS-CoV-2 infection. Turning to the study itself: Sequencing of unsorted whole blood was done on bulk RNA, leaving chains unpaired.

Germline V gene lookup returns CDR1 SGHTA and CDR2 FQGNSA. Losses at the gene ends were 7 bases for V and 0 bases for J; bases not matched to a gene: 15. The CDR3 consists of 18 residues. Whole-study findings and limits: Database matching using VDJdb favored anti-spike CD8 responses, with private and CD4 specificities left missing.

Unique molecular identifiers were added to individual cDNA molecules. Each CDR3 protein gets one entry after TCRdb re-called the 5' RACE reads with MiXCR. Of roughly 53,000 distinct CDR3 sequences listed, less than 15% are singletons. The sequence was collected from an adult who was a healthcare worker with PCR-confirmed SARS-CoV-2 infection or an uninfected control (not recorded which). V and J are TRBV7-2 and TRBJ2-1, with 7 positions matching TRBD1. The starting material was whole blood, obtained at baseline. The CDR3 region is CASTDEGAAAHSYNEQFF. As DNA, the CDR3 is TGTGCCAGCACCGATGAGGGGGCAGCAGCCCACTCCTACAATGAGCAGTTCTTC.